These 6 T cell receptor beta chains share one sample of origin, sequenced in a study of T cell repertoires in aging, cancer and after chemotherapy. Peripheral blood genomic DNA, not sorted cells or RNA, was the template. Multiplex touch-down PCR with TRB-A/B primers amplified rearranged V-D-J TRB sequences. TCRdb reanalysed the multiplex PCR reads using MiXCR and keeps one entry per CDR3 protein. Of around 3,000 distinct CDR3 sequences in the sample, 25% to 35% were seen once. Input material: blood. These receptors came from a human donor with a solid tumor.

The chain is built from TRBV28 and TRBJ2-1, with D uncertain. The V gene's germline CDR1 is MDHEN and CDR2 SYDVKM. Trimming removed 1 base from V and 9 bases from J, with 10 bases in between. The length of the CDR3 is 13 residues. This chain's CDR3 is CASSLFGSVEQFF. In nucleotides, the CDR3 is TGTGCCAGCAGTTTATTTGGGTCGGTTGAGCAGTTCTTC.

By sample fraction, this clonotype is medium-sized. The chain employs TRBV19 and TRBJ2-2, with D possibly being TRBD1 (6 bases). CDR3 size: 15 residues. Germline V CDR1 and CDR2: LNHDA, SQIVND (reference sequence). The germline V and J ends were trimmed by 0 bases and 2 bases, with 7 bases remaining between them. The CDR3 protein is CASSIEGANTGELFF. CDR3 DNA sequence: TGTGCCAGTAGTATAGAGGGGGCCAACACCGGGGAGCTGTTTTTT.

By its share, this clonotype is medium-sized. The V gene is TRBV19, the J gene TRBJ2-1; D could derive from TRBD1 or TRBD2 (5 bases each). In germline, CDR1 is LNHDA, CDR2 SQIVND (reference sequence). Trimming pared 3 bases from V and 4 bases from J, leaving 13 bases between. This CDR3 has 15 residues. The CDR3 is CASSISGRSYNEQFF. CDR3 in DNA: TGTGCCAGTAGTATCTCAGGGAGATCGTACAATGAGCAGTTCTTC.

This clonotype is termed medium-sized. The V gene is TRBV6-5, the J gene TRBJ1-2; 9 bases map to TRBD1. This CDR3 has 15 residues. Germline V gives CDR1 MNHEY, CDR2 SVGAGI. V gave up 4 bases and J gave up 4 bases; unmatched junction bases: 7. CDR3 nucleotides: TGTGCCAGCAGTTTGACCGGGACAGGGTTCTATGGCTACACCTTC. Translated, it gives CASSLTGTGFYGYTF.

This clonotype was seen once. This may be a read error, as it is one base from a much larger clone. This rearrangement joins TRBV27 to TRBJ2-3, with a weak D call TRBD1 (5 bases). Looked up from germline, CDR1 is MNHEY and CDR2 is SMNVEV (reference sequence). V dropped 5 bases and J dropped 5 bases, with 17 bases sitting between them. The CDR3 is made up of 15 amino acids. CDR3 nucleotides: TGTGCCAGCAGTCAGGGTTCGTTGGATGGAGATACGCAGTATTTT. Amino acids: CASSQGSLDGDTQYF.

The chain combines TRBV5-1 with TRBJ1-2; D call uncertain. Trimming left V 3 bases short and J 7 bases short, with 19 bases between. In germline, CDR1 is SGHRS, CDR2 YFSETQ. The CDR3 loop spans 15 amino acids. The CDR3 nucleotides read TGCGCCAGCAGCTCGGAGCCGGGAGCGGCGGGTGGCTACACCTTC. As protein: CASSSEPGAAGGYTF. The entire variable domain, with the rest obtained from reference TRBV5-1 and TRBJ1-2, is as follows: KAGVTQTPRYLIKTRGQQVTLSCSPISGHRSVSWYQQTPGQGLQFLFEYFSETQRNKGNFPGRFSGRQFSNSRSEMNVSTLELGDSALYLCASSSEPGAAGGYTFGSGTRLTVV.